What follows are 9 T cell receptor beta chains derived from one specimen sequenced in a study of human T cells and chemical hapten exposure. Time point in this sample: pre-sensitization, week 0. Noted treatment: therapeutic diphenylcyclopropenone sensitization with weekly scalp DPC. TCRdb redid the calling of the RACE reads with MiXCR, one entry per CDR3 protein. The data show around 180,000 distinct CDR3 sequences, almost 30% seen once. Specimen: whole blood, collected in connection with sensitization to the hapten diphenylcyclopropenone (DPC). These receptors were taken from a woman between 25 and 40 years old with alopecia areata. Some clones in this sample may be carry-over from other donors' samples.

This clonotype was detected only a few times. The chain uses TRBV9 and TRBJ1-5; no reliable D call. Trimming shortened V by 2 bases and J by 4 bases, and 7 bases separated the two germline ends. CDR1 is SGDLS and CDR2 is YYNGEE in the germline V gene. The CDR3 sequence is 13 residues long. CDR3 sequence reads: CASSVSDNQPQHF. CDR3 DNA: TGTGCCAGCAGCGTCTCCGATAATCAGCCCCAGCATTTT. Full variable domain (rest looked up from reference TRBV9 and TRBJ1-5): DSGVTQTPKHLITATGQRVTLRCSPRSGDLSVYWYQQSLDQGLQFLIQYYNGEERAKGNILERFSAQQFPDLHSELNLSSLELGDSALYFCASSVSDNQPQHFGDGTRLSIL.

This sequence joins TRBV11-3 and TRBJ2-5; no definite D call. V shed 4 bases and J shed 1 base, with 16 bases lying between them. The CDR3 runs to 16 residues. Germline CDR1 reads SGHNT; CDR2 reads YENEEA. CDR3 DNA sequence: TGTGCCAGCAGCTCGAGCTCGTGGGGTGCCCAAGAGACCCAGTACTTC. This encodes CASSSSSWGAQETQYF.

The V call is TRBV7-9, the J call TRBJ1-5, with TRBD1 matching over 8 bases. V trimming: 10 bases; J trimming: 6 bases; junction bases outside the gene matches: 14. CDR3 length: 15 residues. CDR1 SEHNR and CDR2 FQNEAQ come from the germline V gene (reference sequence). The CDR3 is CATEGFGQGPQPQHF. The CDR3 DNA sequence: TGTGCCACCGAGGGCTTTGGACAGGGCCCTCAGCCCCAGCATTTT.

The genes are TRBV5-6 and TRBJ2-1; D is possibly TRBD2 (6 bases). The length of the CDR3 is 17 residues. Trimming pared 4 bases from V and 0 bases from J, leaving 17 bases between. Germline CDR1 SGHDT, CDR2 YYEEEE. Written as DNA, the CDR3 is TGTGCCAGCAGCCGGGGACCTAGCGTTAGCTCCTACAATGAGCAGTTCTTC. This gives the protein CASSRGPSVSSYNEQFF.

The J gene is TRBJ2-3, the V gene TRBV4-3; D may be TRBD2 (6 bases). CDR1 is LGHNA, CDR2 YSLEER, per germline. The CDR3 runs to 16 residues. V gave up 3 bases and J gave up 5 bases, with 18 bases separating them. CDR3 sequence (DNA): TGCGCCAGCAGCCAGGGAGTGGGGGGTCGGAGAGATACGCAGTATTTT. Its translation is CASSQGVGGRRDTQYF.

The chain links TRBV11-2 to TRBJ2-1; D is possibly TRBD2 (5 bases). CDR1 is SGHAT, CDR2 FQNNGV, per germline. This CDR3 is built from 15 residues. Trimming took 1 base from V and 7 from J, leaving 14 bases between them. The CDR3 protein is CASSLGFSEVNEQFF. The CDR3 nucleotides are TGTGCCAGCAGCTTAGGTTTTAGCGAGGTGAATGAGCAGTTCTTC. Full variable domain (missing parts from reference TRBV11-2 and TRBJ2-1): EAGVAQSPRYKIIEKRQSVAFWCNPISGHATLYWYQQILGQGPKLLIQFQNNGVVDDSQLPKDRFSAERLKGVDSTLKIQPAKLEDSAVYLCASSLGFSEVNEQFFGPGTRLTVL.

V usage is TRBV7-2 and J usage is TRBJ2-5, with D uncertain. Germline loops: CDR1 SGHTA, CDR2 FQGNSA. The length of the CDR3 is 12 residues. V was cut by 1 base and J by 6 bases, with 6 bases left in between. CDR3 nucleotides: TGTGCCAGCAGCTTAGTACGGCAGACCCAGTACTTC. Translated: CASSLVRQTQYF. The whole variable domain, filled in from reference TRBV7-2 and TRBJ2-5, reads GAGVSQSPSNKVTEKGKDVELRCDPISGHTALYWYRQSLGQGLEFLIYFQGNSAPDKSGLPSDRFSAERTGGSVSTLTIQRTQQEDSAVYLCASSLVRQTQYFGPGTRLLVL.

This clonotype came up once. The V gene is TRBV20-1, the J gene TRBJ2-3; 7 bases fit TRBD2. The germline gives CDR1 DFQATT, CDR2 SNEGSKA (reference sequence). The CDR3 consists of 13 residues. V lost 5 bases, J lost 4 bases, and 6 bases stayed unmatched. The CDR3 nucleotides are TGCAGTGCTGTGCGGGAGACGCCAGATACGCAGTATTTT. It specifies CSAVRETPDTQYF.

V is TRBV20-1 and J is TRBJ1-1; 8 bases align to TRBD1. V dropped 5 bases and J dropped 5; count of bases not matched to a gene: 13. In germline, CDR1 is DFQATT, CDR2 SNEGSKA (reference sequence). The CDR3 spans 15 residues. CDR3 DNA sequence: TGCAGTGCTCCGCGGACAGGGATGTCGGGGACTGAAGCTTTCTTT. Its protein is CSAPRTGMSGTEAFF.